Included here is one T cell receptor (beta chain) sequence, with context. What it binds is unknown. This sample is drawn from a study of T cell repertoires in cytomegalovirus infection. In the study overall: It was the public TCR beta signatures that indicated both CMV infection and matching HLA type. Findings and limits, study-wide: Based on cumulative public TCR beta family frequency, carriers of CMV plus the relevant HLA were identified. Clonotype analysis showed dominance of the ex vivo response by HLA-C-restricted CMV-specific TCR beta clonotypes.

The length of the CDR3 is 15 residues. Trimming shortened V by 3 bases and J by 3 bases, and 12 bases separated the two germline ends. CDR1 is LNHDA, CDR2 SQIVND, per germline (reference sequence). TCRdb used MiXCR to reprocess the reads, holding one entry per CDR3 protein. The sample yields 250,000 to 300,000 distinct CDR3 sequences, roughly 26% seen once. The gene calls are TRBV19 and TRBJ2-4; tentative D call: TRBD2 (5 bases). The source material was PBMCs. This TCR was recovered from a human donor in good health (CMV status not recorded). Some clones in this sample may be carry-over from other donors' samples. The CDR3 nucleotides read TGTGCCAGTAGTATCCCGGGGTTGGACAAAAACATTCAGTACTTC. It specifies CASSIPGLDKNIQYF.